These 30 T cell receptor beta chains were sequenced from one sample in a study of spatial heterogeneity in lung cancer. In TCRdb, the 5' RACE reads were re-called with MiXCR into one record per CDR3 protein. Of over 13,000 distinct CDR3 sequences listed, around 3.3% are singletons. Noted time point: sample taken at primary tumor resection. The sample here was normal lung tissue next to the tumor, taken at surgery. Every receptor here comes from a male donor with early-stage non-small cell lung cancer.

Many counts were recorded for this clonotype. This beta chain represents an off-target read in a library built for alpha chains; its size is of limited meaning. V gene TRBV7-2 combines with J gene TRBJ1-4; D possibly corresponds to TRBD1 (6 bases). Trimming pared 3 bases from V and 8 bases from J, leaving 10 bases between. The CDR3 totals 13 residues. Per the germline V gene, CDR1 is SGHTA and CDR2 is FQGNSA. The DNA for the CDR3 is TGTGCCAGCAGCTTCCTAGGGGGAGAAAAACTGTTTTTT. Translation gives CASSFLGGEKLFF.

Many counts were recorded for this clonotype. Being off target in a library aimed at alpha chains, this beta chain has a size of little meaning. Here the CDR3 DNA reads TGCAGTGCTAGAACTAGCGGAGGGGATACGCAGTATTTT. The encoded protein is CSARTSGGDTQYF. The chain uses TRBV20-1 and TRBJ2-3, with 8 bases aligning to TRBD2. The CDR3 runs to 13 residues. Germline V gene data show CDR1 as DFQATT and CDR2 as SNEGSKA (reference sequence). With 2 bases clipped from V and 6 bases from J, the junction kept 4 bases outside the gene matches.

This clonotype was counted ten times or more. Little can be read into the size of this beta chain, an off-target read in a library designed for alpha chains. The J gene is TRBJ2-3, the V gene TRBV7-2; the D is unclear. Germline values: CDR1 SGHTA, CDR2 FQGNSA. This CDR3 is built from 13 residues. V was pared by 2 bases and J by 1 base, with 4 bases between. CDR3 protein: CASSLLGTDTQYF. The CDR3 DNA is TGTGCCAGCAGCTTACTCGGCACAGATACGCAGTATTTT.

This clonotype was found many times. This beta chain appears as a stray read in a library generated for alpha chains; its size is not informative. This rearrangement joins TRBV29-1 to TRBJ2-3; D may be TRBD1 (5 bases). V shed 6 bases and J shed 3 bases, with 19 bases lying between them. The CDR3 is made up of 15 amino acids. Germline assignment: CDR1 SQVTM and CDR2 ANQGSEA. The CDR3 loop reads CSVAGGHLGTDTQYF. Written as DNA, the CDR3 is TGCAGCGTCGCCGGCGGACACCTGGGGACAGATACGCAGTATTTT.

This clonotype was observed many times. Little can be read into the size of this beta chain, an off-target read in a library designed for alpha chains. This chain links TRBV19 with TRBJ2-3, with 8 bases lining up with TRBD1. Germline V gene data show CDR1 as LNHDA and CDR2 as SQIVND (reference sequence). V dropped 7 bases and J dropped 3; count of bases not matched to a gene: 9. This CDR3 contains 15 residues. CDR3 amino acids: CASTDRAVGTDTQYF. The CDR3 DNA reads as TGTGCCAGTACGGACAGGGCGGTGGGAACAGATACGCAGTATTTT.

This clonotype was recorded many times. Within a library made for alpha chains, this beta chain is off target, and its count is uninformative. The CDR3, as DNA: TGTGCCAGCAGTTTAATTAATGGGCGGGAGCAGTACTTC. Translation: CASSLINGREQYF. V and J are TRBV28 and TRBJ2-7; D remains unclear. Germline loops: CDR1 MDHEN, CDR2 SYDVKM. This CDR3 has 13 residues. Trimming stripped 2 bases from V and 7 bases from J, with 12 bases between.

In its sample, this clonotype was seen many times. The library was built for alpha chains, so this beta chain is an off-target read and its size means little. This chain links TRBV24-1 with TRBJ2-1; possibly TRBD1 or TRBD2 for D (5 bases each). The V gene lost 9 bases and the J gene lost 2 bases, with 13 bases spanning the gap. The germline V gene encodes CDR1 KGHDR and CDR2 SFDVKD. This CDR3 is built from 14 residues. As DNA, the CDR3 is TGTGCCACCGGGGGAGAAGGTCCCTACAATGAGCAGTTCTTC. Amino acids: CATGGEGPYNEQFF.

This clonotype ranks as medium-sized. This beta chain came through as a stray read in a library set up for alpha chains, and its size says little. V gene TRBV14 combines with J gene TRBJ2-1; a possible D gene is TRBD2 (5 bases). With 5 bases removed from V and 0 bases from J, the gap between germline ends came to 11 bases. Germline lookup yields CDR1 SGHDN and CDR2 FVKESK. The CDR3 totals 15 residues. This CDR3 is CASSTLGGSYNEQFF. In DNA, the CDR3 is TGTGCCAGCAGCACACTAGGAGGCTCCTACAATGAGCAGTTCTTC.

The sample holds many counts of this clonotype. With the library built for alpha chains, this beta chain is off target and its frequency is not meaningful. The chain uses TRBV7-2 and TRBJ1-5; 12 bases align to TRBD1. Germline values: CDR1 SGHTA, CDR2 FQGNSA. CDR3 length equals 15 residues. V lost 5 bases, J lost 5 bases, and 4 bases stayed unmatched. The CDR3 bases are TGTGCCAGCAGCCCAGGGACAGGGGGCCATCAGCCCCAGCATTTT. This gives the protein CASSPGTGGHQPQHF.

This clonotype has ten or more counts. This beta chain is a stray read from a library made for alpha chains; its abundance is not meaningful. The chain couples TRBV2 to TRBJ2-2; 11 nucleotides align to TRBD2. This CDR3 has 15 amino acids. The V gene's germline CDR1 is SNHLY and CDR2 FYNNEI. V lost 7 bases and J lost 7; bases outside the gene matches: 8. The CDR3 bases are TGTGCCAGCATACAAACTAGCGGGAGTGGCGGGGAGCTGTTTTTT. It specifies CASIQTSGSGGELFF.

This clonotype has at least ten counts. The size of this beta chain means little, since it is a stray read in a library made for alpha chains. This chain uses TRBV28 with TRBJ1-5; D remains ambiguous. Germline CDR1 reads MDHEN; CDR2 reads SYDVKM. This CDR3 is built from 12 residues. Trimming shortened V by 5 bases and J by 11 bases, and 13 bases separated the two germline ends. The CDR3 sequence is CASSPRGPSQHF. The DNA for the CDR3 is TGTGCCAGCAGTCCCCGAGGACCCTCCCAGCATTTT.

In its sample, this clonotype was seen many times. Being off target in a library aimed at alpha chains, this beta chain has a size of little meaning. V usage is TRBV7-2 and J usage is TRBJ2-1; a weak D match, TRBD2 (5 bases). This CDR3 contains 18 residues. Per the germline V gene, CDR1 is SGHTA and CDR2 is FQGNSA. Trimming removed 2 bases at V and 9 bases at J, with 26 bases between. The CDR3 bases are TGTGCCAGCAGCTTAACCACCGTGGTAGCCCAAAGCGGCAGTGAGCAGTTCTTC. It encodes CASSLTTVVAQSGSEQFF.

This clonotype was recorded many times. This beta chain turned up in a library designed for alpha chains; as an off-target read, its abundance says little. The rearrangement joins TRBV4-1 to TRBJ1-1; the D gene is possibly TRBD1 (6 bases). The CDR3 spans 17 residues. CDR1 is MGHRA and CDR2 is YSYEKL in the germline V gene. Trimming cost V 1 base and J 0 bases, with 15 bases left between them. The CDR3 is CASSQGMDRRVNTEAFF. In DNA form, the CDR3 reads TGCGCCAGCAGCCAAGGGATGGACAGAAGGGTGAACACTGAAGCTTTCTTT.

This clonotype was detected ten times or more. The library was designed around alpha chains, so this beta chain is a stray read whose abundance carries little weight. The V and J genes are TRBV6-5 and TRBJ1-3, with a tentative D call TRBD1 (5 bases). The CDR3 extends over 15 amino acids. Germline CDR1 reads MNHEY; CDR2 reads SVGAGI. Trimming left V 5 bases short and J 2 bases short, with 13 bases between. The CDR3 here is CASSAGRMTGNTIYF. In DNA, the CDR3 is TGTGCCAGCAGTGCGGGACGAATGACTGGAAACACCATATATTTT.

This clonotype was seen many times. Since it is a stray read in a library aimed at alpha chains, this beta chain has a size that is not meaningful. The DNA of the CDR3 is TGCAGTGCCTCCAATGGGTGGGCTGAAGCTTTCTTT. It is translated as CSASNGWAEAFF. This rearrangement joins TRBV20-1 to TRBJ1-1; no definite D call. The V end was cut by 6 bases, the J end by 6 bases, with 14 bases between. This CDR3 has 12 amino acids. Germline-derived CDR1 and CDR2 are DFQATT and SNEGSKA (reference sequence).

This clonotype is categorized as medium-sized. This beta chain is an unintended read in a library built for alpha chains; its size means little. This chain links TRBV6-5 with TRBJ1-1; 7 bases line up with TRBD1. The CDR3 totals 14 residues. CDR1 MNHEY and CDR2 SVGAGI come from the germline V gene. Trimming removed 2 bases from V and 5 bases from J; junction bases left unmatched: 5. The CDR3 reads CASSYTGQKTEAFF. The CDR3 bases are TGTGCCAGCAGTTACACGGGACAGAAAACTGAAGCTTTCTTT.

This clonotype was seen ten or more times. The library was prepared for alpha chains; this beta chain is a stray read, so its frequency means little. The chain links TRBV7-9 to TRBJ1-1; D gene uncertain. The germline V gene encodes CDR1 SEHNR and CDR2 FQNEAQ (reference sequence). This CDR3 has 13 amino acids. Trimming pared 1 base from V and 7 bases from J, leaving 10 bases between. The CDR3 loop is CASSLEYIVEAFF. The CDR3 DNA is TGTGCCAGCAGCTTAGAATATATCGTTGAAGCTTTCTTT.

By share, this clonotype ranks as medium-sized. This beta chain was picked up by a library intended for alpha chains and is off target, so its count carries little meaning. The chain is built from TRBV29-1 and TRBJ2-5, with D maybe TRBD1 (6 bases). V was cut by 2 bases and J by 4 bases, with 8 bases left in between. Germline V lookup: CDR1 SQVTM, CDR2 ANQGSEA. This CDR3 is built from 12 residues. The chain's CDR3 is CSVELTGETQYF. Written as DNA, the CDR3 is TGCAGCGTTGAATTGACAGGAGAGACCCAGTACTTC.

This clonotype was found many times. For a library built for alpha chains, this beta chain is a stray read; little rests on its size. The chain couples TRBV12-3 or TRBV12-4 to TRBJ1-1, with D tentatively TRBD1 (5 bases). The CDR3 loop spans 14 amino acids. V shed 6 bases and J shed 4 bases, with 15 bases lying between them. The CDR3, as DNA: TGTGCCAGCAGCCCTACGGCGGGGGGCACTGAAGCTTTCTTT. Amino acids: CASSPTAGGTEAFF.

This clonotype was recorded many times. This beta chain lies outside the target of a library built for alpha chains; its clone size means little. V is TRBV7-8 and J is TRBJ2-3; 8 positions match TRBD2. The CDR3 runs 15 residues. Trimming removed 3 bases from V and 4 bases from J; junction bases left unmatched: 6. The germline V gene encodes CDR1 SGHVS and CDR2 FQNEAQ. The CDR3 nucleotides read TGTGCCAGCAGCTTCAGCGGGAGCGAGGCAGATACGCAGTATTTT. This sequence encodes CASSFSGSEADTQYF. The full variable domain, its missing parts supplied by reference TRBV7-8 and TRBJ2-3, is GAGVSQSPRYKVAKRGQDVALRCDPISGHVSLFWYQQALGQGPEFLTYFQNEAQLDKSGLPSDRFFAERPEGSVSTLKIQRTQQEDSAVYLCASSFSGSEADTQYFGPGTRLTVL.

Ten or more counts support this clonotype. This beta chain was picked up by a library intended for alpha chains and is off target, so its count carries little meaning. The V call is TRBV25-1, the J call TRBJ2-3, with 9 bases identical to TRBD1. The CDR3 covers 20 residues. J was trimmed by 0 bases and V by 1 base; bases with no gene match: 14. Germline V lookup: CDR1 MGHDK, CDR2 SYGVNS. The CDR3 spells CASSEWGTGRFGLSTDTQYF. The CDR3 DNA reads as TGTGCCAGCAGTGAATGGGGGACAGGGCGCTTTGGACTCAGCACAGATACGCAGTATTTT.

This clonotype was picked up many times. This beta chain was picked up by a library intended for alpha chains and is off target, so its count carries little meaning. The CDR3 coding sequence is TGTGCCAGCTCACCTCAAAACACCGGGGAGCTGTTTTTT. Its protein is CASSPQNTGELFF. V is TRBV18 and J is TRBJ2-2; no clear D gene. Germline V CDR1 and CDR2: KGHSH, LQKENI. V shed 3 bases and J shed 2 bases, with 4 bases lying between them. CDR3 length equals 13 residues.

This clonotype was detected many times. This beta chain was picked up by a library intended for alpha chains and is off target, so its count carries little meaning. V usage is TRBV28 and J usage is TRBJ2-1, with D perhaps matching TRBD2 (5 bases). There are 12 residues in the CDR3. Germline CDR1 and CDR2: MDHEN and SYDVKM. V was clipped by 4 bases and J by 9 bases, with 10 bases between them. The DNA for the CDR3 is TGTGCCAGCAGTTCCGCCCGGGGTGAGCAGTTCTTC. Translated: CASSSARGEQFF.

This clonotype came up many times. The size of this beta chain means little, since it is a stray read in a library made for alpha chains. V is TRBV2 and J is TRBJ2-6, with a weak D call TRBD1 (5 bases). The V end was cut by 9 bases, the J end by 7 bases, with 13 bases between. The length of the CDR3 is 13 residues. CDR1 SNHLY and CDR2 FYNNEI come from the germline V gene. The CDR3 DNA is TGTGCCAGTGCGACAGACGGAGCCAACGTCCTGACTTTC. Its translation is CASATDGANVLTF.

This clonotype was counted many times. Since it is a stray read in a library aimed at alpha chains, this beta chain has a size that is not meaningful. This sequence joins TRBV6-2 or TRBV6-3 and TRBJ1-5; 8 bases align to TRBD1. Germline CDR1 and CDR2: MNHEY and SVGEGT. Germline trimming cut 5 bases from V and 4 bases from J; bases unmatched to any gene: 4. This CDR3 spans 14 amino acids. CDR3 sequence reads: CASSRRQGNQPQHF. CDR3 nucleotides: TGTGCCAGCAGTCGAAGACAGGGGAATCAGCCCCAGCATTTT.

This clonotype was seen at least ten times. With the library built for alpha chains, this beta chain is off target and its frequency is not meaningful. This sequence joins TRBV28 and TRBJ1-6; 9 nucleotides match TRBD1. This CDR3 region has 14 residues. CDR1 and CDR2 from the germline V gene are MDHEN and SYDVKM. J was trimmed by 10 bases and V by 5 bases; bases with no gene match: 6. The CDR3: CASSIPTGGSPLHF. In DNA, the CDR3 is TGTGCCAGCAGTATCCCGACAGGGGGGTCACCCCTCCACTTT.

This clonotype was seen ten or more times. As an off-target read in a library built for alpha chains, this beta chain has a frequency of little significance. The V call is TRBV7-2, the J call TRBJ2-1, with TRBD2 as a possible D gene (6 bases). The germline V gene encodes CDR1 SGHTA and CDR2 FQGNSA. V shed 6 bases and J shed 4 bases, with 16 bases lying between them. The CDR3 is 15 amino acids. CDR3 loop: CASSFTGTRYNEQFF. The CDR3 DNA reads as TGTGCCAGCAGTTTCACCGGGACTCGTTACAATGAGCAGTTCTTC.

This clonotype was seen many times. Since it is a stray read in a library aimed at alpha chains, this beta chain has a size that is not meaningful. V and J are TRBV29-1 and TRBJ2-3; D unclear. Germline V CDR1 and CDR2: SQVTM, ANQGSEA. V was cut by 6 bases and J by 4 bases, with 8 bases left in between. This CDR3 has 11 amino acids. CDR3 sequence: CSVRLADTQYF. The CDR3 nucleotides are TGCAGCGTCCGACTCGCAGATACGCAGTATTTT.

Many counts were recorded for this clonotype. This beta chain slipped into a library made for alpha chains as a stray read, so its size is not meaningful. The chain links TRBV10-2 to TRBJ2-1; TRBD2 matches 9 bases. The CDR3 contains 16 residues. CDR1 WSHSY and CDR2 SAAADI come from the germline V gene. The V gene end was trimmed by 7 bases and the J gene end by 0 bases; junction bases not matched to a gene: 7. The CDR3 sequence: CASTRLADSSYNEQFF. The CDR3 DNA is TGCGCCAGCACCCGACTAGCGGACAGCTCCTACAATGAGCAGTTCTTC.

The table lists this clonotype with many counts. A library prepared for alpha chains yielded this beta chain as an off-target read; its size is of little meaning. This CDR3 reads CASSYRDVTGGTF. In DNA, the CDR3 is TGTGCCAGCAGTTACCGGGACGTGACGGGCGGCACCTTC. V usage is TRBV6-1 and J usage is TRBJ1-2; a weak D match, TRBD1 (5 bases). Germline V gene data show CDR1 as MNHNS and CDR2 as SASEGT. Trimming took 5 bases from V and 13 from J, leaving 20 bases between them. This CDR3 contains 13 residues.